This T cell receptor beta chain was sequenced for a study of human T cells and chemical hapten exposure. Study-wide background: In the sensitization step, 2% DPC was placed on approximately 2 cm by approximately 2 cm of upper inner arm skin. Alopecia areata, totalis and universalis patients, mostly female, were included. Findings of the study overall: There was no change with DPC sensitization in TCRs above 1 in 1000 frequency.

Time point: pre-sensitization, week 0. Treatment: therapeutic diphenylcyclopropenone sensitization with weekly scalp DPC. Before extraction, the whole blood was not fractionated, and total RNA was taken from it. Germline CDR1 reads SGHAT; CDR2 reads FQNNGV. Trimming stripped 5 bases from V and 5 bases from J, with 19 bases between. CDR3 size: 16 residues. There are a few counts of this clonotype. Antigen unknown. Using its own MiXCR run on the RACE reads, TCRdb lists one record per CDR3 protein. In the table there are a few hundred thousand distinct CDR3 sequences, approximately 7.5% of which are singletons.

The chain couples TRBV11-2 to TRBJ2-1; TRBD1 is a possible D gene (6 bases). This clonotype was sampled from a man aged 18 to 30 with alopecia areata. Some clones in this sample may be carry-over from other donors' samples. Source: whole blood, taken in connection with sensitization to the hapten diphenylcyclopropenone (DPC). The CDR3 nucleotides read TGTGCCAGCAGCGCCCGGACAGCTGAGCCACACAATGAGCAGTTCTTC. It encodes CASSARTAEPHNEQFF.